Listed below are T cell receptor beta chains from one sample, sequenced in a study of T cells after yellow fever vaccination. Each CDR3 protein is one row after TCRdb ran MiXCR on the 5' RACE reads. The repertoire holds around 400,000 distinct CDR3 sequences, with more than 9% as singletons. Material: PBMCs, obtained on the day of the first yellow fever vaccination. The source is a man in his late teens or twenties who received the YFV17D yellow fever vaccine. Each CDR3 is given with its conserved first and last residue. D genes are given only for firm matches. A clone size is listed for some rows: how often the clone was seen (once, few, many), or a class if it is expanded.

d_call j_call clone_size v_call cdr3_nt cdr3_aa
NA TRBJ1-5 NA TRBV5-6 TGTGCCAGCAGCTCCGCAGGGAACAATCAGCCCCAGCATTTT CASSSAGNNQPQHF
TRBD2 TRBJ2-3 NA TRBV5-1 TGCGCCAGCAGCTTGGGGAGGGAGGGAGATACGCAGTATTTT CASSLGREGDTQYF
TRBD1 TRBJ2-7 many TRBV7-2 TGTGCCAGCAGCTCGACAGGGAACGAGCAGTACTTC CASSSTGNEQYF
NA TRBJ1-1 NA TRBV29-1 TGCAGCGTTTCGAGCCAAGTGAACACTGAAGCTTTCTTT CSVSSQVNTEAFF
NA TRBJ2-3 few TRBV6-5 TGTGCCAGCAGTTACCGGTTTGACATCGACATCGTAGGTACGCAGTATTTT CASSYRFDIDIVGTQYF
NA TRBJ1-2 NA TRBV6-5 TGTGCCAGCAGTTACTTGGGACGGAGTCGGTACCTCTATGGCTACACCTTC CASSYLGRSRYLYGYTF
NA TRBJ2-4 NA TRBV7-9 TGTGCCAGCAGCTTTGCAGGGGAACGAAACATTCAGTACTTC CASSFAGERNIQYF
NA TRBJ2-1 NA TRBV5-1 TGTGCCAGCAGCTTACAAGGGAGCTCCTACAATGAGCAGTTCTTC CASSLQGSSYNEQFF
NA TRBJ1-6 few TRBV12-3/TRBV12-4 TGTGCCAGCAGTTTAGGCCCGGTTTCACCCCTCCACTTT CASSLGPVSPLHF
TRBD1 TRBJ2-2 few TRBV6-2/TRBV6-3 TGTGCCAGCAGCCCCCCCGTGACAGGGCTCATGGCCGGGGAGCTGTTTTTT CASSPPVTGLMAGELFF
NA TRBJ2-1 many TRBV7-9 TGTGCCAGCAGCTTGGGGGATGAGCAGTTCTTC CASSLGDEQFF
NA TRBJ2-1 NA TRBV19 TGTGCCAGTGACACGGGTCCCGGGAATGAGCAGTTCTTC CASDTGPGNEQFF
TRBD1 TRBJ2-2 NA TRBV4-2 TGTGCCAGCAGATTAAGGACAGGGGGCGCGGCCGGGGAGCTGTTTTTT CASRLRTGGAAGELFF
NA TRBJ1-5 few TRBV12-3/TRBV12-4 TGTGCCAGCAGTTCGTCCGCCTCGTCCAGGCAGCCCCAGCATTTT CASSSSASSRQPQHF
TRBD2 TRBJ2-1 NA TRBV9 TGTGCCAGCAGCTTCCTAGGGGAGGGCTCCTACAATGAGCAGTTCTTC CASSFLGEGSYNEQFF
NA TRBJ2-3 NA TRBV5-6 TGTGCCAGCAGCCTCCCGGGGACAAGCGCGGGGAAGTGGGATACGCAGTATTTT CASSLPGTSAGKWDTQYF
NA TRBJ2-4 NA TRBV2 TGTGCCAGCAGAAGGGGGAACGCCAAAAACATTCAGTACTTC CASRRGNAKNIQYF
TRBD1 TRBJ2-3 NA TRBV7-6 TGTGCCAGCAGCTTCTACAGGGGGAGCACAGATACGCAGTATTTT CASSFYRGSTDTQYF
NA TRBJ2-3 few TRBV9 TGTGCCAGCAGCGTAGTGGGGGATAGGGATACGCAGTATTTT CASSVVGDRDTQYF
NA TRBJ1-1 many TRBV29-1 TGCAGCGTTGAAGGGGGGAACACTGAAGCTTTCTTT CSVEGGNTEAFF
NA TRBJ2-5 many TRBV20-1 TGCAGTGCTTTAGCTAGGGAGACCCAGTACTTC CSALARETQYF
NA TRBJ2-3 few TRBV20-1 TGCAGTGCTAGAGACACGGTCCCTGGGACGCAGTATTTT CSARDTVPGTQYF
TRBD2 TRBJ2-5 few TRBV4-2 TGTGCCAGCAGCCAAGATTACGGGGGGGCAGAGACCCAGTACTTC CASSQDYGGAETQYF
NA TRBJ2-7 NA TRBV23-1 TGCGCCAGCAGAGAATCGGGCTCAGGCTACGAGCAGTACTTC CASRESGSGYEQYF
NA TRBJ1-1 few TRBV6-5 TGTGCCAGCAGTATCGACATACTGGGGGACACTGAAGCTTTCTTT CASSIDILGDTEAFF
NA TRBJ1-6 NA TRBV12-3/TRBV12-4 TGTGCCAGTCACAGGGACATTAATTCACCCCTCCACTTT CASHRDINSPLHF
TRBD1 TRBJ1-1 NA TRBV6-2/TRBV6-3 TGTGCCAGCAGTTCCCGACAGGGGGCGGACACTGAAGCTTTCTTT CASSSRQGADTEAFF
NA TRBJ1-6 NA TRBV5-1 TGCGCCAGCAGCACGAACGGGACTCCCGAGTCACCCCTCCACTTT CASSTNGTPESPLHF
NA TRBJ2-3 once TRBV5-1 TGCGCCAGCAGCTTGGAGAAAACTAGCACAGATACGCAGTATTTT CASSLEKTSTDTQYF
TRBD2 TRBJ2-3 NA TRBV27 TGTGCCAGCAGTTTATCGTTTAGCGGGGGGGCCAGTACGCAGTATTTT CASSLSFSGGASTQYF
TRBD1 TRBJ2-5 few TRBV29-1 TGCAGCGCGGATCTGGGGGACAGGCCACAAGAGACCCAGTACTTC CSADLGDRPQETQYF
NA TRBJ2-1 NA TRBV12-3/TRBV12-4 TGTGCCAGCAGTTTTGGTTGGTCGGCAGGGGCCCGCAATGAGCAGTTCTTC CASSFGWSAGARNEQFF
NA TRBJ2-1 few TRBV9 TGTGCCAGCAGCGTAGGTGACAGAGAGTACAATGAGCAGTTCTTC CASSVGDREYNEQFF
NA TRBJ1-2 many TRBV4-3 TGCGCCAGCAGCCAAAGAAATCTGGATGCCTATGGCTACACCTTC CASSQRNLDAYGYTF
TRBD1 TRBJ2-5 NA TRBV7-2 TGTGCCAGCAGCTCCGGGACAGGGGGGTCGACCCAGTACTTC CASSSGTGGSTQYF
TRBD1 TRBJ1-5 NA TRBV6-5 TGTGCCAGCACGTCACAGGGGGCAGGGCAGCCCCAGCATTTT CASTSQGAGQPQHF